The next 10 T cell receptor beta chains were all read from a single sample in a study of blood T cell repertoires in COVID-19. Some clones are missing from TCRdb's copy, which holds only in-frame ones; the method was immunoSEQ multiplex PCR. The top ten hold approximately 7.4% of the sample, which has approximately 350,000 clones, about 90% seen once. Sequences were obtained from peripheral blood. These receptors were collected from a woman between 65 and 79 years old with COVID-19, enrolled during active disease.

V is TRBV6-5 and J is TRBJ1-1, with a tentative D call TRBD1 (6 bases). The germline V gene encodes CDR1 MNHEY and CDR2 SVGAGI. Trimming shortened V by 2 bases and J by 3 bases, and 16 bases separated the two germline ends. This CDR3 comprises 16 residues. This chain's CDR3 is CASSYQGHGHHTEAFF. CDR3 in DNA: TGTGCCAGCAGTTACCAGGGGCACGGACACCACACTGAAGCTTTCTTT.

The sample holds one count of this clone. The gene calls are TRBV29-1 and TRBJ2-2, with TRBD2 matching 15 bases. V was pared by 6 bases and J by 7 bases, with 9 bases of the junction left unmatched. Germline V gene sequence: CDR1 SQVTM, CDR2 ANQGSEA. This CDR3 comprises 16 residues. The CDR3 protein is CSVLGTSGGNGGELFF. The CDR3 DNA is TGCAGCGTCCTCGGGACTAGCGGGGGGAATGGCGGGGAGCTGTTTTTT.

The chain has TRBV2 and TRBJ2-5; 8 positions agree with TRBD1. CDR1 is SNHLY and CDR2 is FYNNEI in the germline V gene. The ends lost 7 bases at V and 5 bases at J; junction bases unmatched: 9. The CDR3 totals 14 residues. The CDR3 DNA reads as TGTGCCAGCACTACAGGGGGAACTTGGGAGACCCAGTACTTC. Its protein product is CASTTGGTWETQYF.

This chain uses TRBV10-3 with TRBJ2-2; tentatively, D is TRBD2 (5 bases). CDR3 length: 14 amino acids. The V end was cut by 2 bases, the J end by 6 bases, with 10 bases between. The germline V gene encodes CDR1 ENHRY and CDR2 SYGVKD. CDR3 in DNA: TGTGCCATCAGTGAGGGAGGTTATGCCGGGGAGCTGTTTTTT. Protein sequence: CAISEGGYAGELFF.

The chain is built from TRBV6-2 or TRBV6-3 and TRBJ1-6, with D possibly matching TRBD1 (5 bases). The V end lost 5 bases, the J end lost 10 bases, and 18 bases lay between the germline ends. The CDR3 covers 15 residues. Germline V gene data show CDR1 as MNHEY and CDR2 as SVGEGT. The CDR3 DNA reads as TGTGCCAGCAGTGATATGGGGGGAAGGCGGTCACCCCTCCACTTT. Its translation is CASSDMGGRRSPLHF.

This clone occurred once. The chain links TRBV18 to TRBJ1-1; 7 bases are shared with TRBD1. CDR1 is KGHSH, CDR2 LQKENI, per germline. CDR3 length: 14 residues. Trimming removed 5 bases from V and 2 bases from J; junction bases left unmatched: 5. The CDR3 protein is CASSGQGENTEAFF. The CDR3 DNA reads TGTGCCAGCTCAGGGCAGGGGGAAAACACTGAAGCTTTCTTT.

This clone was recorded only once. V gene TRBV19 combines with J gene TRBJ1-1; D possibly corresponds to TRBD1 (5 bases). The ends were cut back, 5 bases at V and 5 bases at J, with 9 bases in the middle. CDR1 is LNHDA, CDR2 SQIVND, per germline (reference sequence). The CDR3 totals 12 residues. The CDR3 bases are TGTGCCAGTAGTGTCCGACAGACTGAAGCTTTCTTT. Translating gives CASSVRQTEAFF.

The chain carries TRBV6-1 and TRBJ2-3, with TRBD2 matching over 9 bases. The junction had 8 bases not matched to a gene; V was cut back by 2 bases and J by 11 bases. The CDR3 has 14 amino acids. Germline-derived CDR1 and CDR2 are MNHNS and SASEGT. CDR3 DNA sequence: TGTGCCAGCAGTGAATCGCGGGGGGGCGGTTTGCAGTATTTT. Protein product: CASSESRGGGLQYF.

This chain joins TRBV18 and TRBJ2-7; 10 bases match TRBD2. This CDR3 contains 15 residues. V trimming: 2 bases; J trimming: 5 bases; junction bases outside the gene matches: 6. Germline CDR1 reads KGHSH; CDR2 reads LQKENI. DNA for the CDR3: TGTGCCAGCTCACCAGATAGCGGGGGGAGTAACGAGCAGTACTTC. Its protein is CASSPDSGGSNEQYF.

The chain links TRBV27 to TRBJ2-2; 7 positions agree with TRBD2. CDR3 length: 14 amino acids. Germline V gene lookup returns CDR1 MNHEY and CDR2 SMNVEV (reference sequence). Unmatched junction bases numbered 4, after V lost 6 bases and J lost 3 bases. CDR3 sequence reads: CASRQRGDTGELFF. The CDR3 nucleotides read TGTGCCAGCAGACAACGGGGGGACACCGGGGAGCTGTTTTTT.